This T cell receptor beta chain was captured by sequencing in a study of T cell responses to AZD1222 COVID-19 vaccine. Study-level points and caveats: Just 5 to 7 AZD1222 recipients were seropositive at baseline. Clonal diversity may have been underestimated, and the donors were mostly white British, with more females than males. Following two doses of AZD1222, Spike-specific TCR breadth and depth rose. Repertoires were obtained solely post-peak T cell response.

In the case of this clone: Its antigen is as yet unknown.

The repertoire was sequenced with immunoSEQ multiplex PCR; TCRdb's copy has only in-frame clones and lacks some. The repertoire holds some 100,000 clones, with approximately 88% as singletons. V was clipped by 1 base and J by 0 bases; unmatched bases: 4. Per the germline V gene, CDR1 is KGHSH and CDR2 is LQKENI. The CDR3 consists of 17 residues. V is TRBV18 and J is TRBJ2-5; TRBD2 matches 11 bases. The sequence derives from an adult in good health. Here the sequenced sample was peripheral blood, taken on day 0 of AZD1222 vaccination. The CDR3 region is CASSPLPGLADQETQYF. The CDR3 bases are TGTGCCAGCTCACCACTTCCGGGACTAGCGGACCAAGAGACCCAGTACTTC.